This paragraph reports one TCR beta chain. The data belong to a study of shared clonotypes between healthy human individuals. Combining CD45RO+ cells with CCR7-negative CD45RA+ TemRA cells gave CD8 memory. V dropped 6 bases and J dropped 7 bases, with 16 bases sitting between them. In germline, CDR1 is MNHEY, CDR2 SVGAGI. This CDR3 is 13 amino acids long. The table came from immunoSEQ multiplex PCR; TCRdb's copy has only in-frame clones and leaves some out. Of approximately 320,000 clones in the sample, 87% are singletons; the top ten hold around 15%. This receptor was obtained from a man younger than 35 in good health. Sequences were obtained from memory CD8+ T cells sorted from blood. The subset here: CD45RO+ cells pooled with CCR7-negative TemRA cells. The rearrangement joins TRBV6-5 to TRBJ2-7; perhaps D is TRBD1 or TRBD2 (5 bases each). The CDR3 DNA is TGTGCCAGCAGCTGGGGCAGGGAGAGTGAGCAGTACTTC. Translated, it gives CASSWGRESEQYF.